The rows below give T cell receptor beta chains drawn from one sample of a study of control samples from healthy donors and cancer patients. Measured with immunoSEQ multiplex PCR; TCRdb has only the in-frame clones, and not every one. Of tens of thousands of clones in the sample, about 80% were seen once. The sample taken for sequencing was blood. These receptors were taken from a man in his 70s in good health. Each CDR3 is given with its conserved first and last residue. The order of the fields is V gene, D gene, clone size, J gene, CDR3 DNA, CDR3 protein. D genes are given only for firm matches. Size is stated for part of the rows, as once, few or many counts, or as a class when the clone is expanded.

>TRBV9|.|.|TRBJ1-5
TGTGCCAGCAGCGTAGATCCGTTGCCGAATCAGCCCCAGCATTTT
CASSVDPLPNQPQHF
>TRBV6-5|.|.|TRBJ1-6
TGTGCCAGTGAGACCGATTTCAATTCACCCCTCCACTTT
CASETDFNSPLHF
>TRBV5-1|.|.|TRBJ1-1
TGCGCCAGCAGCTTGGCCCCGGGGAGTAAATCTGAAGCTTTCTTT
CASSLAPGSKSEAFF
>TRBV9|TRBD1|.|TRBJ1-4
TGTGCCAGCACCCGGGACAGTGGGAATGAAAAACTGTTTTTT
CASTRDSGNEKLFF
>TRBV10-3|.|few|TRBJ2-1
TGTGCCATCATGTACAGTAAAATCTACAATGAGCAGTTCTTC
CAIMYSKIYNEQFF
>TRBV3-1/TRBV3-2|TRBD2|.|TRBJ2-5
TGTGCCAGCAGCCAACGGGGGGGGAGAGAGACCCAGTACTTC
CASSQRGGRETQYF
>TRBV10-1|.|.|TRBJ2-7
TGCGCCAGCAGTGAGGCGCGGGACTCAGACGAGCAGTACTTC
CASSEARDSDEQYF
>TRBV10-1|TRBD1|once|TRBJ2-1
TGCGCCGTCTCGCCGGGACAGGGGGCTCGGCAGTTCTTC
CAVSPGQGARQFF
>TRBV11-2|.|.|TRBJ1-3
TGTGCCAGCAGCCCGAGGCTTTCTGGAAACACCATATATTTT
CASSPRLSGNTIYF
>TRBV6-6|.|medium-sized|TRBJ1-2
TGTGCCAGCAGTTACTGGGCAGTTTCTAACTATGGCTACACCTTC
CASSYWAVSNYGYTF
>TRBV5-6|.|.|TRBJ2-1
TGTGCCAGCAGCTTGGACGGCCAGTATTCTCTAGGGAATGAGCAGTTCTTC
CASSLDGQYSLGNEQFF
>TRBV2|TRBD1|once|TRBJ1-1
TGTGCCAGCAGTGAATTGCCCCCAGGGGGCGATTGGGACACTGAAGCTTTCTTT
CASSELPPGGDWDTEAFF
>TRBV5-8|.|.|TRBJ1-5
TGTGCCAGCAGCTTAGGTGGAGGTAGCAATCAGCCCCAGCATTTT
CASSLGGGSNQPQHF
>TRBV5-1|TRBD1|.|TRBJ2-2
TGCGCCAGCAGCCCACCGGGACAGGGCGGGCCCGGGGAGCTGTTTTTT
CASSPPGQGGPGELFF